Below are 30 T cell receptor beta chains sequenced from a single sample in a study of blood T cell repertoires in COVID-19. Sequencing was performed with immunoSEQ multiplex PCR; in TCRdb, only in-frame clones are kept and a portion is missing. Seen here are some 120,000 clones, 85% observed once, and the top ten hold approximately 6.6%. Sample: peripheral blood. These receptor sequences come from an elderly man with active or convalescent COVID-19.

V usage is TRBV19 and J usage is TRBJ2-7, with a tentative D call TRBD1 (6 bases). The CDR3 is made up of 15 amino acids. Germline assignment: CDR1 LNHDA and CDR2 SQIVND (reference sequence). V was pared by 0 bases and J by 1 base, with 10 bases between. The CDR3 region has the DNA TGTGCCAGTAGTATAGATTATAGGGGGTCCTACGAGCAGTACTTC. Its translation: CASSIDYRGSYEQYF.

V usage is TRBV12-5 and J usage is TRBJ2-7; TRBD1 might be the D (6 bases). CDR1 is LGHNT and CDR2 is FRNRAP in the germline V gene. The ends were cut back, 2 bases at V and 1 base at J, with 15 bases in the middle. This CDR3 contains 16 residues. The CDR3 DNA sequence: TGTGCTAGTGGTTTGACCATTCCGGACAGTTCCTACGAGCAGTACTTC. It is translated as CASGLTIPDSSYEQYF.

The CDR3 spells CSVLQGAANEKLFF. The DNA of the CDR3 is TGCAGCGTCTTACAGGGGGCCGCTAATGAAAAACTGTTTTTT. The rearrangement links TRBV29-1 to TRBJ1-4; TRBD1 agrees at 9 bases. CDR3 length: 14 residues. V lost 6 bases to trimming and J lost 3 bases; unmatched junction nucleotides: 5. The germline gives CDR1 SQVTM, CDR2 ANQGSEA.

The chain joins TRBV28 to TRBJ2-7; 9 bases map to TRBD1. The CDR3 is 14 residues long. With V trimmed by 10 bases and J by 2 bases, 9 bases remained unmatched. Germline V gene lookup returns CDR1 MDHEN and CDR2 SYDVKM. CDR3 sequence: CATYVGQGTYEQYF. The CDR3, as DNA: TGTGCCACCTACGTCGGACAGGGGACCTACGAGCAGTACTTC.

This chain joins TRBV10-3 and TRBJ1-1; 9 bases agree with TRBD1. Germline CDR1 reads ENHRY; CDR2 reads SYGVKD. The V gene end was trimmed by 4 bases and the J gene end by 1 base; junction bases not matched to a gene: 7. This CDR3 is 16 amino acids long. CDR3 sequence reads: CAISAGTGFKNTEAFF. The CDR3 DNA is TGTGCCATCAGTGCCGGGACAGGGTTTAAGAACACTGAAGCTTTCTTT.

The CDR3 DNA follows: TGTGCCAGCAGTTACCCGGGGTTCCTAGCTGGAAATCAGCCCCAGCATTTT. The encoded protein is CASSYPGFLAGNQPQHF. The chain joins TRBV6-2 or TRBV6-3 to TRBJ1-5; D unclear. V lost 2 bases, J lost 4 bases, and 18 bases lay in between. CDR1 is MNHEY and CDR2 is SVGEGT in the germline V gene. CDR3 length: 17 amino acids.

The chain is built from TRBV27 and TRBJ2-5, with TRBD2 matching 8 bases. V was pared by 5 bases and J by 4 bases, with 9 bases of the junction left unmatched. The CDR3 contains 15 residues. CDR1 MNHEY and CDR2 SMNVEV come from the germline V gene (reference sequence). DNA of the CDR3: TGTGCCAGCAGTCCGGGGACTAGTGTAAGAGAGACCCAGTACTTC. This codes for CASSPGTSVRETQYF.

This sequence joins TRBV19 and TRBJ1-1; D perhaps matches TRBD1 (5 bases). The germline gives CDR1 LNHDA, CDR2 SQIVND (reference sequence). This CDR3 comprises 15 residues. Between the trimmed V and J ends, which lost 0 bases and 1 base, there was a span of 9 bases. In nucleotides, the CDR3 is TGTGCCAGTAGTATAGAGAGCAGGGCGAACACTGAAGCTTTCTTT. It codes for CASSIESRANTEAFF.

The rearrangement links TRBV10-1 to TRBJ1-1, with D hard to call. There are 11 residues in the CDR3. Germline CDR1 reads WNHNN; CDR2 reads SYGVQD (reference sequence). V was shortened by 8 bases and J by 1 base, with 5 bases between the two germline ends. As DNA, the CDR3 is TGCGCCAGCGGAGGGAACACTGAAGCTTTCTTT. It translates to CASGGNTEAFF.

The chain links TRBV25-1 to TRBJ1-1; 11 bases align to TRBD1. Germline V gene lookup returns CDR1 MGHDK and CDR2 SYGVNS. With V trimmed by 3 bases and J by 0 bases, 6 bases remained unmatched. This CDR3 is built from 17 residues. The CDR3 DNA follows: TGTGCCAGCAGTGATCGGGACAGGGGGTACTTGAACACTGAAGCTTTCTTT. Translation gives CASSDRDRGYLNTEAFF.

The CDR3 region is CAWSIGTDNSPLHF. CDR3 sequence (DNA): TGTGCCTGGAGTATCGGGACAGATAATTCACCCCTCCACTTT. J is TRBJ1-6 and V is TRBV30; 7 bases fit TRBD1. The CDR3 is made up of 14 amino acids. V was clipped by 2 bases and J by 5 bases; unmatched bases: 3. CDR1 GTSNPN and CDR2 SVGIG come from the germline V gene (reference sequence).

V and J are TRBV28 and TRBJ1-2; D gene unclear. Germline V CDR1 and CDR2: MDHEN, SYDVKM. The V and J ends lost 5 bases and 8 bases respectively, with 21 bases between them. This CDR3 spans 15 amino acids. The CDR3 DNA follows: TGTGCCAGCAGTCTGACCCATCGGGAGCCCAAGGGCTACACCTTC. This encodes CASSLTHREPKGYTF.

CDR3 coding DNA: TGTGCCAGCAGCTTAGGGAGTCTCTCCTACGAGCAGTACTTC. The encoded protein is CASSLGSLSYEQYF. This chain joins TRBV7-6 and TRBJ2-7; D is ambiguous. Trimming shortened V by 1 base and J by 0 bases, and 7 bases separated the two germline ends. The CDR3 is 14 residues long. Germline CDR1 SGHVS, CDR2 FNYEAQ.

The chain carries TRBV29-1 and TRBJ2-1; possibly TRBD2 for D (6 bases). This CDR3 contains 12 residues. Germline V CDR1 and CDR2: SQVTM, ANQGSEA. Deletions cut 2 bases from V and 6 bases from J, with 8 bases between. The DNA of the CDR3 is TGCAGCGTTGAAATGGGGGGCAATGAGCAGTTCTTC. Translated: CSVEMGGNEQFF.

The V call is TRBV28, the J call TRBJ1-1; no firm D call. Germline-derived CDR1 and CDR2 are MDHEN and SYDVKM. Trimming cost V 11 bases and J 5 bases, with 15 bases left between them. The CDR3 is 12 residues long. CDR3 DNA: TGTGCCCCCAAACCCGGGGAGACTGAAGCTTTCTTT. This codes for CAPKPGETEAFF.

The rearrangement links TRBV6-5 to TRBJ1-5, with D perhaps TRBD1 (5 bases). V lost 6 bases and J 6 bases, leaving 12 bases between the germline ends. Per the germline V gene, CDR1 is MNHEY and CDR2 is SVGAGI. This CDR3 has 13 residues. The CDR3 nucleotides read TGTGCCAGCAGCGGCCGGGGGTTTCAGCCCCAGCATTTT. It specifies CASSGRGFQPQHF.

In nucleotides, the CDR3 is TGTGCCAGCAGGCGGACAGGGTCATACGAGCAGTACTTC. This gives the protein CASRRTGSYEQYF. V and J are TRBV12-3 or TRBV12-4 and TRBJ2-7; TRBD1 matches 8 bases. This CDR3 is 13 amino acids long. J was trimmed by 4 bases and V by 6 bases; bases with no gene match: 5.

The chain has TRBV7-2 and TRBJ2-1; 9 nucleotides align to TRBD2. Germline assignment: CDR1 SGHTA and CDR2 FQGNSA. The CDR3 loop spans 14 amino acids. V gave up 1 base and J gave up 8 bases; unmatched junction bases: 3. CDR3 nucleotide sequence: TGTGCCAGCAGCTTAGTGGGACTAGCAGATGAGCAGTTCTTC. Translating gives CASSLVGLADEQFF.

The V gene is TRBV7-6, the J gene TRBJ1-4; 8 nucleotides match TRBD1. The CDR3 sequence is 16 residues long. Per germline, CDR1 SGHVS and CDR2 FNYEAQ. Germline trimming cut 0 bases from V and 7 bases from J; bases unmatched to any gene: 7. CDR3 coding DNA: TGTGCCAGCAGCTTAGCGGGACAGGTTCCAAGTGAAAAACTGTTTTTT. Translated: CASSLAGQVPSEKLFF.

This clone was seen once. The chain has TRBV7-8 and TRBJ2-1, with D unclear. This CDR3 region has 12 residues. The V end was cut by 4 bases, the J end by 10 bases, with 11 bases between. Looked up from germline, CDR1 is SGHVS and CDR2 is FQNEAQ. CDR3 coding DNA: TGTGCCAGCAGCTACTCGGTGAAAGAGCAGTTCTTC. Protein sequence: CASSYSVKEQFF. The complete variable domain, with remaining parts taken from reference TRBV7-8 and TRBJ2-1, reads GAGVSQSPRYKVAKRGQDVALRCDPISGHVSLFWYQQALGQGPEFLTYFQNEAQLDKSGLPSDRFFAERPEGSVSTLKIQRTQQEDSAVYLCASSYSVKEQFFGPGTRLTVL.

This chain uses TRBV6-6 with TRBJ1-5; no reliable D call. The V end lost 6 bases, the J end lost 0 bases, and 12 bases lay between the germline ends. The germline V gene has CDR1 MNHNY and CDR2 SVGAGI (reference sequence). CDR3 length equals 15 residues. Here the CDR3 reads CASSTVRDSNQPQHF. The CDR3 DNA sequence: TGTGCCAGCAGCACCGTTAGAGATAGCAATCAGCCCCAGCATTTT.

The chain employs TRBV2 and TRBJ2-2; tentative D call: TRBD2 (5 bases). CDR3 length: 13 amino acids. CDR1 is SNHLY and CDR2 is FYNNEI in the germline V gene. The germline V and J ends were trimmed by 4 bases and 4 bases, with 7 bases remaining between them. The DNA of the CDR3 is TGTGCCAGCAGTGTGGAGGCCACCGGGGAGCTGTTTTTT. Protein product: CASSVEATGELFF.

The chain employs TRBV18 and TRBJ2-7, with TRBD1 matching 8 bases. Germline CDR1 reads KGHSH; CDR2 reads LQKENI. The ends lost 2 bases at V and 12 bases at J; junction bases unmatched: 21. This CDR3 has 17 amino acids. The CDR3 DNA reads TGTGCCAGCTCACCAGATGCGGACAGGGATTACGCGTGGGGGGCGTACTTC. Protein product: CASSPDADRDYAWGAYF.

This clone appeared a few times. The genes are TRBV18 and TRBJ1-6; D is perhaps TRBD1 (5 bases). V was shortened by 3 bases and J by 10 bases, with 13 bases between the two germline ends. The length of the CDR3 is 14 residues. Germline V gene data show CDR1 as KGHSH and CDR2 as LQKENI. The CDR3 DNA reads as TGTGCCAGCTCACCTCAGGGAGGAGAGTCACCCCTCCACTTT. Residues: CASSPQGGESPLHF.

The genes are TRBV29-1 and TRBJ1-1, with no clear D. The CDR3 contains 12 residues. CDR1 and CDR2 (germline): SQVTM, ANQGSEA. The V end lost 8 bases, the J end lost 3 bases, and 13 bases lay between the germline ends. The CDR3 nucleotides are TGCAGCCATACAGTTTCGTACACTGAAGCTTTCTTT. This sequence encodes CSHTVSYTEAFF.

The sample holds one count of this clone. V and J are TRBV29-1 and TRBJ2-1; 8 nucleotides agree with TRBD2. This CDR3 region has 14 residues. Germline CDR1 is SQVTM and CDR2 is ANQGSEA. The V and J ends lost 2 bases and 6 bases, in that order; junction bases with no gene match: 6. CDR3 DNA sequence: TGCAGCGTTGAAAAGCGGGAGACCTCCAATGAGCAGTTCTTC. Its protein is CSVEKRETSNEQFF.

Many counts were recorded for this clone. V is TRBV11-2 and J is TRBJ1-1; weak D call: TRBD1 (6 bases). V dropped 6 bases and J dropped 4 bases, with 12 bases sitting between them. Germline V CDR1 and CDR2: SGHAT, FQNNGV. CDR3 length: 13 amino acids. The CDR3 DNA reads as TGTGCCAGCAGTTCACAGGGTAGCACTGAAGCTTTCTTT. Translated: CASSSQGSTEAFF.

This chain uses TRBV6-5 with TRBJ2-5, with D maybe TRBD2 (6 bases). The V and J ends lost 6 bases and 5 bases respectively, with 16 bases between them. CDR3 length: 14 amino acids. CDR1 is MNHEY and CDR2 is SVGAGI in the germline V gene. The CDR3 here is CASSSGGWAETQYF. DNA of the CDR3: TGTGCCAGCAGCAGCGGAGGGTGGGCGGAGACCCAGTACTTC.

The V call is TRBV30, the J call TRBJ1-1; 11 bases match TRBD1. V trimming: 2 bases; J trimming: 0 bases; junction bases outside the gene matches: 11. Germline lookup yields CDR1 GTSNPN and CDR2 SVGIG (reference sequence). The CDR3 extends over 18 amino acids. CDR3 residues: CAWSPPDRGRWVNTEAFF. In DNA form, the CDR3 reads TGTGCCTGGAGTCCACCGGACAGGGGGCGATGGGTGAACACTGAAGCTTTCTTT.

The chain has TRBV10-3 and TRBJ1-4; 9 bases line up with TRBD1. V was clipped by 9 bases and J by 4 bases; unmatched bases: 3. This CDR3 is 13 amino acids long. Germline CDR1 ENHRY, CDR2 SYGVKD. The CDR3 DNA sequence: TGTGCCATACGGACAGGGGATAATGAAAAACTGTTTTTT. Its translation: CAIRTGDNEKLFF.